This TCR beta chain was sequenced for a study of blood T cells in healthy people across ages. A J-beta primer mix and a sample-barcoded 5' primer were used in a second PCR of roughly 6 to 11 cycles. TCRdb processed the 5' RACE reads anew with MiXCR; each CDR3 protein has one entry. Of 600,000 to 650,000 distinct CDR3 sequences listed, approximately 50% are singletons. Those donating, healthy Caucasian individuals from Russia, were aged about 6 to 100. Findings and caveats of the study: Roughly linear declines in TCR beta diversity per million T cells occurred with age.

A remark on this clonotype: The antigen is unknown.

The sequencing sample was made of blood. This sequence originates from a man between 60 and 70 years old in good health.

The CDR3 protein is CSASSKVPETQYF. CDR3 coding DNA: TGCAGTGCTAGTAGTAAGGTCCCAGAGACCCAGTACTTC. This rearrangement joins TRBV20-1 to TRBJ2-5; D call uncertain. Germline CDR1 is DFQATT and CDR2 is SNEGSKA (reference sequence). Trimming stripped 3 bases from V and 4 bases from J, with 12 bases between. CDR3 size: 13 residues.